This T cell receptor (beta chain) was obtained from a study of metastatic and nonmetastatic thyroid tumors. For the study at large: It was across blood and tumor or nodule tissue from malignant and benign thyroid patients that repertoires were compared.

Not a single patient had been given any form of treatment at any point before undergoing thyroid surgery. Germline CDR1 and CDR2: SGHAT and FQNNGV. The CDR3 sequence is 14 residues long. V shed 5 bases and J shed 0 bases, with 11 bases lying between them. This clone has more than one count but fewer than ten. TCRdb recomputed clones from the PCR reads via MiXCR. The table has approximately 13,000 clones, about 34% seen once. This clonotype was sampled from a male donor with papillary thyroid cancer or a benign thyroid nodule (not recorded which). Some clones in this sample may be carry-over from other donors' samples. V is TRBV11-2 and J is TRBJ2-7, with a tentative D call TRBD2 (6 bases). Sequencing input: tumor tissue. The chain's CDR3 is CASSNRDFSYEQYF. The CDR3 coding sequence is TGTGCCAGCAGCAACCGGGACTTCTCCTACGAGCAGTACTTC.